This record covers a single TCR beta chain. Its antigen target is currently unknown. Per-nucleotide qualities are absent, and no much larger clonotype sits a single base away. CDR1 ENHRY and CDR2 SYGVKD are derived from the germline V gene. From the cysteine through the phenylalanine, the CDR3 covers 12 amino acids. Only CDR3 DNA is held: 36 bases, read in frame from base 1. Deletion took 5 bases off V and 7 bases off J, with a span of 9 bases between the germline ends. Using the deep immunoSEQ assay, multiplex PCR amplified TCR CDR3 regions from genomic DNA. Extracted genomic DNA from each cell subset was spread evenly across all wells of several immunoSEQ 96-well plates, with each plate serving as a replicate. For sorted subsets, 150 to 200 ng genomic DNA, equal to 30,000 or so T cell genomes, was loaded into each replicate PCR. The purified libraries were quantified using a Qubit 3.0 fluorometer, sized with a Bioanalyzer 2100, and then quantified again using the KAPA Library Quantification kit. Each immunoSEQ 96-well plate was sequenced on its own single-read 150-cycle Illumina NextSeq 550 flow cell. Per the source publication's procedure: The immunoSEQ output contained only junctional sequences without quality scores, so filtering could not match that applied to full-length reads. Sequences were annotated with PyIR, a Python wrapper for IgBLAST v1.9, using IMGT germline references to assign V/J genes and CDR3. Reads were removed for weak V/J assignments (E-value above 1e-6), missing CDR3, stop codons, out-of-frame junctions, or ambiguous translated residues. V3J clonotypes were defined as sequences sharing an identical inferred V gene, J gene, and CDR3 amino acid sequence. The percentage overlap between two repertoires was calculated by dividing the number of shared unique clonotypes by the size of the smaller repertoire. RTK rarefaction, the Chao1 estimator, and Recon v2.1 estimates of unobserved clonotypes were used to assess repertoire richness. For all TCRbeta clonotypes obtained by the gDNA method from a few donors, generation probabilities were computed with OLGA. What TCRdb holds here is the immuneACCESS table cut down to in-frame rearrangements. Part of the clones is not present; checked against another copy, under half of the missing clones reflect an unresolved V gene, and the others are unexplained. V, J and clone size are those of that table, while D and trimming were read from the DNA. This sample is represented by about 2 million clones; roughly 96% of them were singletons. The leading ten clones occupy 0.13% of the sample.

The data belong to a study of shared clonotypes between healthy human individuals (dated by TCRdb to about 2020). Turning to the overall study: The cohort comprised a couple of women and a few men aged 18 to 49 years. Blood TCR repertoires of about five healthy adults were deeply sequenced to estimate repertoire size and the extent of clonotype sharing between individuals. To increase sequencing depth and limit assay-specific biases, different laboratories used diverse techniques to prepare libraries and sequence TCR repertoires. Per donor, three plates each were used for CD4 naive and CD4 memory, two for CD8 naive, and one for CD8 memory. Leukapheresis yielded between about 0.85 and 10 billion PBMCs per donor.

What the work shows at the level of the full study, not this receptor alone: Sharing across several donors was observed for about 5% of naive CD4, about 4% of naive CD8, around 2.5% of memory CD4, and around 0.42% of memory CD8 clonotypes. Naive subsets generally had larger estimated clonotype richness than memory subsets. The genetic and exposure-history diversity represented was limited by the small number of donors. Compared with non-shared clonotypes, the clonotypes found in all four sorted-subset donors had higher generation probabilities. Incomplete sequencing was indicated by rarefaction of sorted-subset datasets, despite the large sequencing depth. Only blood was sampled, and tissue TCR repertoires likely differ from those in blood. Pairwise subsampling led to the expectation that sequencing depth would affect the degree of clonotype sharing among donors.

Donors were healthy HIV-negative adults with no recently reported acute infections or vaccinations. Every donor was a Caucasian adult living in Nashville, Tennessee, USA. CD4+ T cells were enriched by magnetic negative selection, after which naive cells were positively selected on CD45RA and the negative fraction was taken as the memory subset. After blood collection by leukapheresis, PBMCs were isolated using Ficoll-Histopaque density gradient centrifugation and then cryopreserved in the vapor phase of liquid nitrogen. Purity and quantity of every magnetically sorted T cell population were checked by analytical flow cytometry. Genomic DNA was isolated from each sorted fraction and quantified by UV absorbance on a Nanodrop 2000c.

The TCR comes from a man between 18 and 35 years old in good health. The sequence links TRBV10-3 to TRBJ1-3, with the identity of the D gene unclear. Sequencing was done on a sample of naive CD4+ T cells sorted from blood. Sample cell subset or site, as interpreted from the label and publication: CD45RA+ positively selected. The sequenced DNA is TGTGCCATCAGTCAAGATGGGAACACCATATATTTT. It translates as CAISQDGNTIYF.